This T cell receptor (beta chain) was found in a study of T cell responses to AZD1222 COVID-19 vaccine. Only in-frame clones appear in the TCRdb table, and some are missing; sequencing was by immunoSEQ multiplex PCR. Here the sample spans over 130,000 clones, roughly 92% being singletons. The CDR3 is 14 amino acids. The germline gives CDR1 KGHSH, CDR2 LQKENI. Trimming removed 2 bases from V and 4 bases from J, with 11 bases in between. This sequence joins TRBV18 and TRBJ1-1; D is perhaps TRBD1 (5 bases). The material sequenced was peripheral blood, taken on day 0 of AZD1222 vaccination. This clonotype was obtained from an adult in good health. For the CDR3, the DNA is TGTGCCAGCTCACCAAGGCAGGGCGTCACTGAAGCTTTCTTT. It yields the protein CASSPRQGVTEAFF.